These 25 T cell receptor beta chains were sequenced from one sample in a study of CD8+CD57+ T cells in acquired aplastic anemia. In patients chosen for sequencing, flow cytometry had shown CD8+CD57+ cell expansion. The template used for profiling TCR beta VDJ and CDR3 was genomic DNA. MiXCR, applied by TCRdb to the reads, yields one record per CDR3 protein. The sample carries about 58,000 distinct CDR3 sequences, approximately 54% recorded once. The sequenced sample consisted of sorted CD4+, CD8+, or CD8+CD57+ T cells (not recorded which) from PBMCs. These receptor sequences come from a human donor with aplastic anemia.

The chain uses TRBV2 and TRBJ2-1; D is perhaps TRBD1 (6 bases). The CDR3 is 12 amino acids. Trimming left V 7 bases short and J 8 bases short, with 12 bases between. In germline, CDR1 is SNHLY, CDR2 FYNNEI. CDR3 in DNA: TGTGCCAGCACCTCAAGACAGGATGAGCAGTTCTTC. Its protein is CASTSRQDEQFF.

This clonotype was seen just once. CDR3 loop: CSASEQGYEQFF. Here the CDR3 DNA reads TGCAGTGCCAGCGAACAGGGGTATGAGCAGTTCTTC. V usage is TRBV20-1 and J usage is TRBJ2-1, with 7 bases lining up with TRBD1. CDR1 DFQATT and CDR2 SNEGSKA come from the germline V gene (reference sequence). The CDR3 is 12 residues long. V gave up 6 bases and J gave up 8 bases; unmatched junction bases: 7.

This CDR3 reads CASSQGGRNSPLHF. As DNA, the CDR3 is TGTGCCAGCAGCCAAGGAGGGAGGAATTCACCCCTCCACTTT. The chain carries TRBV14 and TRBJ1-6; D is uncertain. This CDR3 contains 14 residues. Germline assignment: CDR1 SGHDN and CDR2 FVKESK. V was cut by 1 base and J by 7 bases, with 8 bases left in between.

This clonotype has a count of ten or more. This chain joins TRBV30 and TRBJ1-2, with D possibly matching TRBD1 (5 bases). Germline CDR1 reads GTSNPN; CDR2 reads SVGIG (reference sequence). The CDR3 has 14 residues. The V and J ends lost 3 bases and 5 bases respectively, with 16 bases between them. The CDR3 spells CAWRVAGDPYGYTF. The DNA for the CDR3 is TGTGCCTGGAGGGTGGCGGGGGACCCATATGGCTACACCTTC.

In nucleotides, the CDR3 is TGTGCCAGCAAGGAGGGACTGACGGGGGGCTACACCTTC. Translation: CASKEGLTGGYTF. This sequence joins TRBV2 and TRBJ1-2, with D maybe TRBD1 (5 bases). From germline, CDR1 is SNHLY and CDR2 FYNNEI. CDR3 size: 13 residues. V dropped 7 bases and J dropped 8 bases, with 17 bases sitting between them.

The V and J genes are TRBV11-2 and TRBJ1-6; maybe TRBD1 (6 bases). Trimming left V 1 base short and J 7 bases short, with 17 bases between. CDR1 is SGHAT and CDR2 is FQNNGV in the germline V gene. The CDR3 has 17 residues. This CDR3 is CASSLVGQGSGNSPLHF. The CDR3, as DNA: TGTGCCAGCAGCTTAGTTGGTCAGGGGTCGGGGAATTCACCCCTCCACTTT.

V gene TRBV13 combines with J gene TRBJ2-7, with 8 bases aligning to TRBD1. The CDR3 is 16 amino acids. Germline-derived CDR1 and CDR2 are PRHDT and FYEKMQ (reference sequence). V lost 2 bases and J lost 0; bases outside the gene matches: 6. The CDR3 DNA sequence: TGTGCCAGCAGCTTACGGGGACAGGTGAGCTCCTACGAGCAGTACTTC. Its translation is CASSLRGQVSSYEQYF.

The rearrangement links TRBV7-6 to TRBJ2-7, with TRBD1 as a possible D gene (5 bases). The CDR3 extends over 14 amino acids. V lost 5 bases to trimming and J lost 5 bases, with 16 bases between them. Germline CDR1 is SGHVS and CDR2 is FNYEAQ. CDR3 sequence (DNA): TGTGCCAGCAGCCCCTCCAGGGTGACCCACGAGCAGTACTTC. It yields the protein CASSPSRVTHEQYF.

This clonotype was seen only once. The chain uses TRBV19 and TRBJ2-6; unclear D gene. Germline CDR1 and CDR2: LNHDA and SQIVND (reference sequence). V lost 5 bases, J lost 5 bases, and 13 bases lay in between. The CDR3 is 15 residues long. The CDR3 nucleotides are TGTGCCAGTAGTGTGAAGGTGACGCGGGCCAACGTCCTGACTTTC. This translates into CASSVKVTRANVLTF.

This chain connects TRBV2 to TRBJ2-7; D is possibly TRBD1 or TRBD2 (5 bases each). Deletions cut 6 bases from V and 9 bases from J, with 15 bases between. Germline assignment: CDR1 SNHLY and CDR2 FYNNEI. The CDR3 extends over 12 amino acids. In nucleotides, the CDR3 is TGTGCCAGCAGCTCCGACGGGACGGGGCAGTACTTC. Encoded protein: CASSSDGTGQYF.

The chain uses TRBV19 and TRBJ2-2; no clear D. CDR1 is LNHDA, CDR2 SQIVND, per germline (reference sequence). Trimming pared 5 bases from V and 4 bases from J, leaving 5 bases between. The CDR3 contains 12 residues. The CDR3 reads CASSHPTGELFF. The CDR3 DNA reads TGTGCCAGTAGTCACCCCACCGGGGAGCTGTTTTTT.

This clonotype has just one count. The rearrangement uses TRBV29-1 and TRBJ2-2; D call uncertain. The CDR3 totals 16 residues. V was trimmed by 2 bases and J by 2 bases, leaving 15 bases between them. Germline V gene data show CDR1 as SQVTM and CDR2 as ANQGSEA. The DNA of the CDR3 is TGCAGCGTTGAAAAGGAGACAATCAGTAACACCGGGGAGCTGTTTTTT. Encoded protein: CSVEKETISNTGELFF.

The rearrangement links TRBV7-9 to TRBJ2-7; D not certain. Trimming removed 4 bases from V and 0 bases from J, with 10 bases in between. Germline V lookup: CDR1 SEHNR, CDR2 FQNEAQ (reference sequence). The CDR3 runs 14 residues. As DNA, the CDR3 is TGTGCCAGCAGCTACGTAGGAAGCTCCTACGAGCAGTACTTC. As protein: CASSYVGSSYEQYF.

This clonotype was seen a handful of times. This rearrangement joins TRBV7-8 to TRBJ2-1, with a possible D match to TRBD2 (5 bases). Trimming shortened V by 5 bases and J by 5 bases, and 13 bases separated the two germline ends. The CDR3 extends over 14 amino acids. Per germline, CDR1 SGHVS and CDR2 FQNEAQ. The CDR3 coding sequence is TGTGCCAGCAGCCGTCTGGGCGGGCACAATGAGCAGTTCTTC. It specifies CASSRLGGHNEQFF. The full variable domain, completed using reference TRBV7-8 and TRBJ2-1, is GAGVSQSPRYKVAKRGQDVALRCDPISGHVSLFWYQQALGQGPEFLTYFQNEAQLDKSGLPSDRFFAERPEGSVSTLKIQRTQQEDSAVYLCASSRLGGHNEQFFGPGTRLTVL.

Worth noting for this clonotype: One end of the junction is discordant with germline, which a read error may explain. The CDR3 DNA reads TGTGCCACCAGCAGAGACCCCTCGTCCTATAATGAGCAGTTCTTC. Amino acid sequence: CATSRDPSSYNEQFF. The genes are TRBV15 and TRBJ2-1; D is unclear. This CDR3 is 15 amino acids long. Germline V gene lookup returns CDR1 LNHNV and CDR2 YYDKDF (reference sequence).

This clonotype was counted many times. The rearrangement joins TRBV6-1 to TRBJ1-1; 7 bases align to TRBD1. Germline trimming cut 8 bases from V and 0 bases from J; bases unmatched to any gene: 12. The CDR3 loop spans 16 amino acids. Germline lookup yields CDR1 MNHNS and CDR2 SASEGT. The CDR3 nucleotides read TGTGCCAGCTCCCGACAGGGTGTCGGGATGAACACTGAAGCTTTCTTT. As protein: CASSRQGVGMNTEAFF.

The rearrangement uses TRBV15 and TRBJ2-1; D unresolved. CDR3 length: 12 residues. CDR1 is LNHNV and CDR2 is YYDKDF in the germline V gene (reference sequence). V was cut by 2 bases and J by 6 bases, with 5 bases left in between. CDR3 nucleotides: TGTGCCACCAGCAGACTGCCCAATGAGCAGTTCTTC. Protein: CATSRLPNEQFF.

V gene TRBV24-1 combines with J gene TRBJ2-5; 11 bases map to TRBD1. CDR1 is KGHDR, CDR2 SFDVKD, per germline. CDR3 length: 12 amino acids. After removal of 9 bases from V and 11 bases from J, the junction contained 7 bases not matched to a gene. The CDR3 region has the DNA TGTGCCACCGAGGACAGGGGGCCAGAGCAGTACTTC. This codes for CATEDRGPEQYF.

This chain uses TRBV24-1 with TRBJ2-1; a possible D gene is TRBD1 (6 bases). This CDR3 contains 12 residues. Per germline, CDR1 KGHDR and CDR2 SFDVKD. V was clipped by 12 bases and J by 4 bases, with 12 bases between them. CDR3 bases: TGTGCCGCCAAGGACAGTTACAATGAGCAGTTCTTC. Encoded protein: CAAKDSYNEQFF.

This clonotype was seen ten or more times. The CDR3, as DNA: TGCGCCAGCGAAATGGGGGACCCCGGGGGAGATACGCAGTATTTT. The encoded protein is CASEMGDPGGDTQYF. The rearrangement links TRBV4-1 to TRBJ2-3; tentatively, D is TRBD2 (6 bases). The CDR3 runs 15 residues. V was trimmed by 8 bases and J by 5 bases, leaving 20 bases between them. Germline assignment: CDR1 MGHRA and CDR2 YSYEKL.

This clonotype is medium-sized in the sample. The rearrangement uses TRBV7-9 and TRBJ1-1; 7 bases fit TRBD1. V was pared by 5 bases and J by 5 bases, with 5 bases of the junction left unmatched. The germline V gene has CDR1 SEHNR and CDR2 FQNEAQ (reference sequence). The CDR3 runs 13 residues. The CDR3 sequence is CASSPQGETEAFF. In DNA form, the CDR3 reads TGTGCCAGCAGCCCCCAGGGGGAAACTGAAGCTTTCTTT. The full variable domain, its missing parts supplied by reference TRBV7-9 and TRBJ1-1, is DTGVSQNPRHKITKRGQNVTFRCDPISEHNRLYWYRQTLGQGPEFLTYFQNEAQLEKSRLLSDRFSAERPKGSFSTLEIQRTEQGDSAMYLCASSPQGETEAFFGQGTRLTVV.

The CDR3, as DNA: TGCAGTGCATCTGGGGATGGACGAAGGAGCACAGATACGCAGTATTTT. Its translation is CSASGDGRRSTDTQYF. The chain carries TRBV20-1 and TRBJ2-3; no clear D. The CDR3 spans 16 residues. Trimming left V 6 bases short and J 0 bases short, with 19 bases between. CDR1 is DFQATT and CDR2 is SNEGSKA in the germline V gene (reference sequence).

The chain uses TRBV7-8 and TRBJ1-6; D perhaps matches TRBD1 (5 bases). The V gene lost 3 bases and the J gene lost 0 bases, with 9 bases spanning the gap. Germline lookup yields CDR1 SGHVS and CDR2 FQNEAQ. This CDR3 spans 16 amino acids. In nucleotides, the CDR3 is TGTGCCAGCAGCTTTCAGACAGCCTCCTATAATTCACCCCTCCACTTT. This gives the protein CASSFQTASYNSPLHF.

This clonotype showed up just once. This chain links TRBV10-3 with TRBJ1-2, with D tentatively TRBD1 (6 bases). V gave up 8 bases and J gave up 2 bases, with 12 bases separating them. Germline assignment: CDR1 ENHRY and CDR2 SYGVKD. The CDR3 covers 13 residues. In DNA, the CDR3 is TGTGCCATCGGGGGGGGGGCGAACTATGGCTACACCTTC. Translation: CAIGGGANYGYTF.

This clonotype showed up many times. A read error may produce the germline difference seen at one junction end. The chain couples TRBV19 to TRBJ2-3; the D gene is possibly TRBD1 (6 bases). Germline values: CDR1 LNHDA, CDR2 SQIVND (reference sequence). This CDR3 spans 15 amino acids. The CDR3 DNA sequence: TGTACCAGTAGTATAGACGCAGGGGAAGCAGATACGCAGTATTTT. This sequence encodes CTSSIDAGEADTQYF.